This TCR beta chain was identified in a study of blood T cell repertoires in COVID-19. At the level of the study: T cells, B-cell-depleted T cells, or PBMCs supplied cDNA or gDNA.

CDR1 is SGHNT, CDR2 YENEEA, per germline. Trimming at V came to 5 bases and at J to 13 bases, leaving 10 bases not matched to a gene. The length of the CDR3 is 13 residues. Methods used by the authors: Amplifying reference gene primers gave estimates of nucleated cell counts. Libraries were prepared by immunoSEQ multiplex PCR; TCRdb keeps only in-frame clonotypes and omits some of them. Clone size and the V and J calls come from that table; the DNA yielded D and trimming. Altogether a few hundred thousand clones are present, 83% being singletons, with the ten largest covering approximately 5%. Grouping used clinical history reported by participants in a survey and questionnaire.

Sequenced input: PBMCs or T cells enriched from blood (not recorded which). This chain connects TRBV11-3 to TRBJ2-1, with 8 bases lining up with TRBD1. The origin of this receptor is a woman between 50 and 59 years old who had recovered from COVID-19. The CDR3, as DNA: TGTGCCAGCAGCCCATCATCCGGACAGGGCCAGTTCTTC. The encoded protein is CASSPSSGQGQFF.